Presented here are 26 T cell receptor beta chains from one specimen sequenced in a study of blood T cell repertoires in COVID-19. The method was immunoSEQ multiplex PCR; TCRdb's version includes in-frame clones alone and lacks a portion of them. The sample lists 130,000 or so clones, approximately 71% seen once, with roughly 2% in the top ten. Sequences were obtained from peripheral blood. Every receptor here comes from a woman in her seventies with acute or convalescent COVID-19.

V is TRBV5-1 and J is TRBJ2-1; perhaps TRBD2 as D (6 bases). The CDR3 runs 15 residues. Germline CDR1 reads SGHRS; CDR2 reads YFSETQ. Trimming removed 4 bases at V and 8 bases at J, with 19 bases between. CDR3: CASSRRGGGADEQFF. The CDR3 DNA reads TGCGCCAGCAGCCGGAGGGGCGGAGGGGCCGATGAGCAGTTCTTC.

A single count supports this clone. This chain links TRBV9 with TRBJ1-6; D call uncertain. Germline CDR1 and CDR2: SGDLS and YYNGEE. Trimming left V 8 bases short and J 8 bases short, with 11 bases between. The CDR3 is 12 residues long. The CDR3 DNA follows: TGTGCCAGTGGAACAGCAGATTCACCCCTCCACTTT. Its translation: CASGTADSPLHF.

This chain links TRBV7-9 with TRBJ1-4; D gene unclear. The germline V gene has CDR1 SEHNR and CDR2 FQNEAQ (reference sequence). This CDR3 comprises 12 residues. Trimming removed 1 base from V and 8 bases from J, with 5 bases in between. This CDR3 is CASSLGREKLFF. For the CDR3, the DNA is TGTGCCAGCAGCTTAGGCCGGGAAAAACTGTTTTTT.

This chain links TRBV12-5 with TRBJ1-2; 7 bases fit TRBD1. The CDR3 totals 20 residues. The germline V gene has CDR1 LGHNT and CDR2 FRNRAP. Unmatched junction bases numbered 24, after V lost 0 bases and J lost 8 bases. The CDR3 loop reads CASGLVPPSTGKGAYRGYTF. In DNA form, the CDR3 reads TGTGCTAGTGGTTTGGTACCTCCTTCGACGGGCAAGGGGGCATATAGGGGCTACACCTTC.

The rearrangement uses TRBV6-2 or TRBV6-3 and TRBJ2-7; D remains unclear. The CDR3 has 13 amino acids. The V gene lost 0 bases and the J gene lost 5 bases, with 8 bases spanning the gap. CDR1 is MNHEY and CDR2 is SVGEGT in the germline V gene. The CDR3 spells CASSYSSFNEQYF. CDR3 bases: TGTGCCAGCAGTTACTCGAGTTTCAACGAGCAGTACTTC.

This clone occurred a few times. The chain employs TRBV27 and TRBJ2-7; 9 bases align to TRBD1. The germline gives CDR1 MNHEY, CDR2 SMNVEV (reference sequence). V dropped 2 bases and J dropped 4; count of bases not matched to a gene: 6. This CDR3 region has 15 residues. The CDR3 bases are TGTGCCAGCAGTTTAGCCGGGACAGGGAAGTACGAGCAGTACTTC. It encodes CASSLAGTGKYEQYF.

The rearrangement uses TRBV11-2 and TRBJ2-3; D gene unclear. V dropped 1 base and J dropped 0 bases, with 5 bases sitting between them. This CDR3 region has 14 residues. The germline V gene encodes CDR1 SGHAT and CDR2 FQNNGV. This CDR3 reads CASSLVSSTDTQYF. DNA for the CDR3: TGTGCCAGCAGCTTAGTATCTAGCACAGATACGCAGTATTTT.

The chain couples TRBV6-6 to TRBJ2-7; D is unclear. Trimming removed 5 bases from V and 3 bases from J, with 8 bases in between. Germline V CDR1 and CDR2: MNHNY, SVGAGI (reference sequence). The CDR3 is 12 amino acids. CDR3 protein: CASSAAGYEQYF. The CDR3 nucleotides are TGTGCCAGCAGTGCTGCAGGCTACGAGCAGTACTTC.

The sample holds one count of this clone. This chain uses TRBV9 with TRBJ2-3, with 11 nucleotides matching TRBD2. The germline CDR1 and CDR2 sequences are SGDLS and YYNGEE. Trimming removed 2 bases from V and 2 bases from J; junction bases left unmatched: 4. This CDR3 is 16 amino acids long. CDR3 coding DNA: TGTGCCAGCAGCGTTAGCGGGGGGGCCTTCACAGATACGCAGTATTTT. Translation gives CASSVSGGAFTDTQYF.

V gene TRBV18 combines with J gene TRBJ2-4; 7 bases are a match to TRBD1. This CDR3 region has 15 residues. Germline values: CDR1 KGHSH, CDR2 LQKENI. Trimming removed 0 bases from V and 6 bases from J; junction bases left unmatched: 5. CDR3: CASSPPGQSSNIQYF. The CDR3 region has the DNA TGTGCCAGCTCACCACCGGGACAGTCCTCAAACATTCAGTACTTC. The variable domain in full, with the rest retrieved from reference TRBV18 and TRBJ2-4, is NAGVMQNPRHLVRRRGQEARLRCSPMKGHSHVYWYRQLPEEGLKFMVYLQKENIIDESGMPKERFSAEFPKEGPSILRIQQVVRGDSAAYFCASSPPGQSSNIQYFGAGTRLSVL.

This chain links TRBV28 with TRBJ2-1, with D unclear. The length of the CDR3 is 15 residues. With 3 bases removed from V and 5 bases from J, the gap between germline ends came to 14 bases. Germline V gene data show CDR1 as MDHEN and CDR2 as SYDVKM. In DNA, the CDR3 is TGTGCCAGCAGTTTTCGCGACTCTCGAGACAATGAGCAGTTCTTC. This sequence encodes CASSFRDSRDNEQFF.

This chain connects TRBV6-2 or TRBV6-3 to TRBJ1-5; possible D gene TRBD1, 5 bases. V was clipped by 5 bases and J by 4 bases, with 12 bases between them. This CDR3 has 14 amino acids. The germline CDR1 and CDR2 sequences are MNHEY and SVGEGT. CDR3 protein: CASSVRQINQPQHF. The CDR3 DNA sequence: TGTGCCAGCAGTGTACGACAGATTAATCAGCCCCAGCATTTT.

The chain is built from TRBV6-1 and TRBJ2-7; 8 nucleotides line up with TRBD1. J gave up 2 bases and V 3 bases, and 6 bases lay outside the gene matches. Germline CDR1 reads MNHNS; CDR2 reads SASEGT. CDR3 length: 15 residues. The CDR3 is CASSDQGASPYEQYF. The CDR3 nucleotides are TGTGCCAGCAGTGATCAGGGGGCGTCCCCCTACGAGCAGTACTTC.

This chain joins TRBV18 and TRBJ2-1, with TRBD2 identical over 11 bases. The ends lost 6 bases at V and 8 bases at J; junction bases unmatched: 12. This CDR3 is 16 amino acids long. The germline V gene has CDR1 KGHSH and CDR2 LQKENI. CDR3 in amino acids: CASSRRSGGGPDEQFF. The CDR3 DNA follows: TGTGCCAGCTCTCGTCGTAGCGGGGGGGGGCCTGATGAGCAGTTCTTC.

The chain employs TRBV6-2 or TRBV6-3 and TRBJ1-2, with 10 bases that match TRBD1. The V and J ends lost 0 bases and 8 bases, in that order; junction bases with no gene match: 9. CDR3 size: 16 residues. Germline CDR1 MNHEY, CDR2 SVGEGT. The CDR3 sequence: CASSYSFVGQGGGYTF. The DNA of the CDR3 is TGTGCCAGCAGTTACTCTTTCGTCGGACAGGGGGGAGGCTACACCTTC.

The chain uses TRBV7-3 and TRBJ2-1, with TRBD2 matching over 12 bases. V shed 5 bases and J 9 bases; nucleotides not matched to a gene: 8. The CDR3 consists of 15 residues. Germline lookup yields CDR1 SGHTA and CDR2 FQGTGA. CDR3 coding DNA: TGTGCCAGCAGCCCGCTAGCGGGAGGGCCTGGTGAGCAGTTCTTC. As protein: CASSPLAGGPGEQFF.

The rearrangement joins TRBV19 to TRBJ1-2; 11 bases agree with TRBD1. J was trimmed by 8 bases and V by 7 bases; bases with no gene match: 12. Germline CDR1 LNHDA, CDR2 SQIVND (reference sequence). This CDR3 region has 15 residues. CDR3 sequence reads: CASTPKGQGEVGYTF. The CDR3 DNA is TGTGCCAGTACTCCTAAGGGACAGGGGGAGGTCGGCTACACCTTC.

The chain recombines TRBV30 with TRBJ2-5; possible D gene TRBD1, 6 bases. V lost 1 base and J lost 4, with 7 bases in between. Germline V gene data show CDR1 as GTSNPN and CDR2 as SVGIG (reference sequence). This CDR3 is built from 12 residues. CDR3: CAWSDRVETQYF. CDR3 bases: TGTGCCTGGAGTGACAGGGTAGAGACCCAGTACTTC.

This clone was found once. J is TRBJ1-4 and V is TRBV28; D is unclear. Germline V gives CDR1 MDHEN, CDR2 SYDVKM. The CDR3 spans 15 residues. V lost 1 base, J lost 10 bases, and 16 bases lay in between. In DNA form, the CDR3 reads TGTGCCAGCAGTTTATTCCCCGATCAAAGAGGAAAACTGTTTTTT. Its protein is CASSLFPDQRGKLFF.

This chain uses TRBV6-5 with TRBJ1-6; possibly TRBD1 for D (5 bases). CDR1 and CDR2 (germline): MNHEY, SVGAGI. V lost 6 bases and J 10 bases, leaving 10 bases between the germline ends. This CDR3 region has 12 residues. Here the CDR3 DNA reads TGTGCCAGCAGACAGGTTAGGTCACCCCTCCACTTT. Protein sequence: CASRQVRSPLHF.

The chain joins TRBV5-1 to TRBJ1-4; 8 nucleotides agree with TRBD1. This CDR3 has 14 residues. CDR1 and CDR2 from the germline V gene are SGHRS and YFSETQ. The trim removed 4 bases at V and 3 bases at J, leaving 2 bases unmatched. The CDR3 sequence is CASSVQGANEKLFF. CDR3 DNA: TGCGCCAGCAGCGTACAGGGGGCTAATGAAAAACTGTTTTTT.

This rearrangement joins TRBV28 to TRBJ2-7; 7 bases map to TRBD1. The CDR3 consists of 15 residues. Germline V CDR1 and CDR2: MDHEN, SYDVKM. V lost 4 bases to trimming and J lost 0 bases; unmatched junction nucleotides: 6. Here the CDR3 reads CASSSRGSSSYEQYF. The CDR3 coding sequence is TGTGCCAGCAGTTCCAGGGGGTCGAGCTCCTACGAGCAGTACTTC.

The chain carries TRBV28 and TRBJ1-2; TRBD1 matches at 8 bases. The germline V gene has CDR1 MDHEN and CDR2 SYDVKM. V was pared by 10 bases and J by 0 bases, with 7 bases of the junction left unmatched. The CDR3 runs to 14 residues. The CDR3 DNA is TGTGCCACCGGACAGGGCTCAGCTAACTATGGCTACACCTTC. This translates into CATGQGSANYGYTF.

V and J are TRBV29-1 and TRBJ1-3; D is uncertain. Germline CDR1 is SQVTM and CDR2 is ANQGSEA. The CDR3 runs 13 residues. The V end lost 4 bases, the J end lost 2 bases, and 9 bases lay between the germline ends. Here the CDR3 reads CSVVKGAGNTIYF. The CDR3, as DNA: TGCAGCGTTGTTAAGGGAGCTGGAAACACCATATATTTT. The full variable domain, in which reference TRBV29-1 and TRBJ1-3 provide the parts outside the CDR3, is SAVISQKPSRDICQRGTSLTIQCQVDSQVTMMFWYRQQPGQSLTLIATANQGSEATYESGFVIDKFPISRPNLTFSTLTVSNMSPEDSSIYLCSVVKGAGNTIYFGEGSWLTVV.

This clone was found once. This chain connects TRBV18 to TRBJ2-2; 8 bases align to TRBD1. Germline CDR1 is KGHSH and CDR2 is LQKENI. V was clipped by 6 bases and J by 0 bases; unmatched bases: 3. This CDR3 spans 15 amino acids. The chain's CDR3 is CASSLGQANTGELFF. The CDR3 coding sequence is TGTGCCAGCTCCCTGGGACAGGCGAACACCGGGGAGCTGTTTTTT.

This rearrangement joins TRBV9 to TRBJ1-6; no firm D call. CDR3 length: 12 residues. Germline V gene data show CDR1 as SGDLS and CDR2 as YYNGEE. The V end was cut by 0 bases, the J end by 9 bases, with 4 bases between. As DNA, the CDR3 is TGTGCCAGCAGCGTAGCCGGTTCACCCCTCCACTTT. Translation: CASSVAGSPLHF.